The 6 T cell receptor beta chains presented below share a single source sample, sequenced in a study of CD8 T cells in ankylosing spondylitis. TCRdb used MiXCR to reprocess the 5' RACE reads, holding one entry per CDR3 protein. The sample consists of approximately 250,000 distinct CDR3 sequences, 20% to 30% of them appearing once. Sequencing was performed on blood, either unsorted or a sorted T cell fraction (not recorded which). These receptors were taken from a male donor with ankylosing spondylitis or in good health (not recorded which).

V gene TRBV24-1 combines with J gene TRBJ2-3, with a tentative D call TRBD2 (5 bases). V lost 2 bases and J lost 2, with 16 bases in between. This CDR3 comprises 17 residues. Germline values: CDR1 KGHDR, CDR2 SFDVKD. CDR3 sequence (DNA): TGTGCCACCAGTGATTCCTCTGCCGCGGGTTTCACAGATACGCAGTATTTT. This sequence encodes CATSDSSAAGFTDTQYF.

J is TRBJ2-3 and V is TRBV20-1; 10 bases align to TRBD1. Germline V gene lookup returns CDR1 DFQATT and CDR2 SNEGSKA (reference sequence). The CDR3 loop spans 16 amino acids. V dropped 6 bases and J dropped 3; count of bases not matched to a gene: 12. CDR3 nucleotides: TGCAGTGCACCTAATACCCGGGACAGGGGAACAGATACGCAGTATTTT. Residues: CSAPNTRDRGTDTQYF.

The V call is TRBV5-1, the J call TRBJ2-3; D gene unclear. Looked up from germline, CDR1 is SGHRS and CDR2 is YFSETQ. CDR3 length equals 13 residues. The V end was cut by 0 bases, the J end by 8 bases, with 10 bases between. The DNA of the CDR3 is TGCGCCAGCAGCTTGGACATGCTCCTTACGCAGTATTTT. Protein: CASSLDMLLTQYF.

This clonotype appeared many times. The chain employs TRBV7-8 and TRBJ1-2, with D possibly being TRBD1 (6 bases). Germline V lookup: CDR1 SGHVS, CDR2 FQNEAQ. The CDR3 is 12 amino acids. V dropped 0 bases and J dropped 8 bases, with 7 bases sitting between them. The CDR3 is CASSLAGGGYTF. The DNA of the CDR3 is TGTGCCAGCAGCTTAGCAGGGGGAGGCTACACCTTC.

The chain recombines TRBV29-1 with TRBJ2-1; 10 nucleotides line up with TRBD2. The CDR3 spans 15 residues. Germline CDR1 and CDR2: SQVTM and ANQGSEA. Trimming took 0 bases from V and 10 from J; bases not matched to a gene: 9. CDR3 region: CSVEESSGGVEEQFF. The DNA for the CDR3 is TGCAGCGTTGAAGAGTCCAGCGGGGGGGTAGAGGAGCAGTTCTTC.

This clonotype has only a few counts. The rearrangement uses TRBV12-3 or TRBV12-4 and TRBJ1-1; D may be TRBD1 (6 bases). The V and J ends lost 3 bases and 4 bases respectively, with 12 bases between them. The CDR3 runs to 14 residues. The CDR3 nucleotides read TGTGCCAGCAGTTTGGGAACAGGGTCCACTGAAGCTTTCTTT. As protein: CASSLGTGSTEAFF.